The clone carrying this T cell receptor (beta chain) is a singleton in its sample. The antigen is not known. Researchers ran the PCR with 60 Vbeta and 13 Jbeta primers. Sequenced by immunoSEQ multiplex PCR; TCRdb stores in-frame clones only, minus some. The data show more than 110,000 clones, with around 81% seen just once and around 6.8% held by the top ten. The data were taken from a study of cytomegalovirus exposure and HLA in healthy donors. V was pared by 0 bases and J by 3 bases, with 2 bases of the junction left unmatched. The CDR3 loop spans 15 amino acids. The germline V gene has CDR1 SGHRS and CDR2 YFSETQ. Study-wide results and caveats: Most TCR sequences proved rare, with some public TCRs found in many donors.

The chain uses TRBV5-1 and TRBJ2-7; 11 bases align to TRBD2. This sequence was found in a man in his forties in good health and CMV-seropositive. The sequenced sample consisted of PBMCs. The CDR3 DNA follows: TGCGCCAGCAGCTTGGGACTAGCGGGAATCTACGAGCAGTACTTC. It specifies CASSLGLAGIYEQYF.